A selection of T cell receptor beta chains follows, all from one sample in a study of blood T cell repertoires in COVID-19. Generated by immunoSEQ multiplex PCR, the TCRdb table keeps only in-frame clones and is missing some. The profile shows roughly 320,000 clones, approximately 89% of them singletons. The sequenced material came from peripheral blood. The receptor set was obtained from a woman in her twenties or thirties with COVID-19, enrolled during active disease. Both conserved end residues are part of each CDR3. A D gene is named only where the DNA matches it firmly. The size field is filled for only some rows; it gives once, few, many or a size class.

cdr3_length: 12; v_call: TRBV30; j_call: TRBJ1-2; d_call: NA; clone_size: NA; cdr3_nt: TGTGCCTGGAGTTTGGGCGGGGGTGGCTACACCTTC; cdr3_aa: CAWSLGGGGYTF
cdr3_length: 17; v_call: TRBV11-3; j_call: TRBJ1-1; d_call: NA; clone_size: NA; cdr3_nt: TGTGCCAGCAGCTTAGATGGCCAGGGGCTACCGGGCACTGAAGCTTTCTTT; cdr3_aa: CASSLDGQGLPGTEAFF
cdr3_length: 15; v_call: TRBV6-5; j_call: TRBJ2-2; d_call: TRBD1; clone_size: NA; cdr3_nt: TGTGCCAGCACCACGACACAGGGGCCTACCGGGGAGCTGTTTTTT; cdr3_aa: CASTTTQGPTGELFF
cdr3_length: 15; v_call: TRBV5-4; j_call: TRBJ1-3; d_call: NA; clone_size: NA; cdr3_nt: TGTGCCAGCAGCTTGGCTGGGGGGGTTGGAAACACCATATATTTT; cdr3_aa: CASSLAGGVGNTIYF
cdr3_length: 14; v_call: TRBV5-1; j_call: TRBJ1-4; d_call: NA; clone_size: NA; cdr3_nt: TGCGCCAGCAGCTTGGCCTCAACTAATGAAAAACTGTTTTTT; cdr3_aa: CASSLASTNEKLFF
cdr3_length: 16; v_call: TRBV11-3; j_call: TRBJ1-1; d_call: NA; clone_size: NA; cdr3_nt: TGTGCCAGCAGCTTAGGCGGGACCCCGGGTAGGGCTGAAGCTTTCTTT; cdr3_aa: CASSLGGTPGRAEAFF
cdr3_length: 16; v_call: TRBV7-8; j_call: TRBJ2-5; d_call: TRBD1; clone_size: NA; cdr3_nt: TGTGCCAGCAGCCTGGTGACCGGGACAGGGAAGGAGACCCAGTACTTC; cdr3_aa: CASSLVTGTGKETQYF
cdr3_length: 12; v_call: TRBV12-3/TRBV12-4; j_call: TRBJ2-1; d_call: TRBD1; clone_size: NA; cdr3_nt: TGTGCCAGCAGTTTAGGGACAGGGGAGCAGTTCTTC; cdr3_aa: CASSLGTGEQFF
cdr3_length: 13; v_call: TRBV6-5; j_call: TRBJ1-4; d_call: TRBD1; clone_size: NA; cdr3_nt: TGTGCCAGCATCGGACAGGGGGGTGAAAAACTGTTTTTT; cdr3_aa: CASIGQGGEKLFF
cdr3_length: 14; v_call: TRBV5-1; j_call: TRBJ2-7; d_call: NA; clone_size: NA; cdr3_nt: TGCGCCAGCAGCTTGGCGGCAGGGATCGACGAGCAGTACTTC; cdr3_aa: CASSLAAGIDEQYF
cdr3_length: 13; v_call: TRBV7-9; j_call: TRBJ2-5; d_call: TRBD1; clone_size: NA; cdr3_nt: TGTGCCAGCAAATACGCAGGGGGAGAGACCCAGTACTTC; cdr3_aa: CASKYAGGETQYF
cdr3_length: 13; v_call: TRBV6-5; j_call: TRBJ1-1; d_call: TRBD1; clone_size: NA; cdr3_nt: TGTGCCAGCAGTCAACAGGGGTACACTGAAGCTTTCTTT; cdr3_aa: CASSQQGYTEAFF
cdr3_length: 16; v_call: TRBV2; j_call: TRBJ1-5; d_call: NA; clone_size: NA; cdr3_nt: TGTGCCAGCAGTAGGTCAGGAAACATCCTTAATCAGCCCCAGCATTTT; cdr3_aa: CASSRSGNILNQPQHF
cdr3_length: 14; v_call: TRBV7-2; j_call: TRBJ1-3; d_call: NA; clone_size: NA; cdr3_nt: TGTGCCAGCAGCTTACAGGGTCAAGGAAACACCATATATTTT; cdr3_aa: CASSLQGQGNTIYF
cdr3_length: 16; v_call: TRBV2; j_call: TRBJ1-6; d_call: TRBD1; clone_size: NA; cdr3_nt: TGTGCCAGCACACGACAACCGGGACAGGGGAGTTCACCCCTCCACTTT; cdr3_aa: CASTRQPGQGSSPLHF
cdr3_length: 17; v_call: TRBV12-5; j_call: TRBJ1-6; d_call: NA; clone_size: NA; cdr3_nt: TGTGCTAGTGGAAACGACAGGAAGAGCTCCTATAATTCACCCCTCCACTTT; cdr3_aa: CASGNDRKSSYNSPLHF
cdr3_length: 14; v_call: TRBV24-1; j_call: TRBJ1-2; d_call: NA; clone_size: NA; cdr3_nt: TGTGCCACATCTCCGACGGGGGGAACAGATGGCTACACCTTC; cdr3_aa: CATSPTGGTDGYTF
cdr3_length: 15; v_call: TRBV7-8; j_call: TRBJ2-7; d_call: NA; clone_size: NA; cdr3_nt: TGTGCCAGCAGCCTTTTTTTGGGCGGGCCCTACGAGCAGTACTTC; cdr3_aa: CASSLFLGGPYEQYF
cdr3_length: 15; v_call: TRBV7-2; j_call: TRBJ1-2; d_call: NA; clone_size: once; cdr3_nt: TGTGCCAGCAGCTTAAGCGGGGGGCAGAACTATGGCTACACCTTC; cdr3_aa: CASSLSGGQNYGYTF
cdr3_length: 12; v_call: TRBV2; j_call: TRBJ1-1; d_call: NA; clone_size: NA; cdr3_nt: TGTGCCAGCAGTGCTCGGGTCACTGAAGCTTTCTTT; cdr3_aa: CASSARVTEAFF
cdr3_length: 15; v_call: TRBV23-1; j_call: TRBJ2-5; d_call: TRBD1; clone_size: NA; cdr3_nt: TGCGCCAGCAACCCAGACAGGGGAAGGCGAGAGACCCAGTACTTC; cdr3_aa: CASNPDRGRRETQYF
cdr3_length: 14; v_call: TRBV11-3; j_call: TRBJ1-1; d_call: NA; clone_size: NA; cdr3_nt: TGTGCCAGCAGCCTATTGGTTGGGAACACTGAAGCTTTCTTT; cdr3_aa: CASSLLVGNTEAFF
cdr3_length: 17; v_call: TRBV11-2; j_call: TRBJ2-3; d_call: TRBD1; clone_size: NA; cdr3_nt: TGTGCCAGCAGCTCACACCTAGGGACAGGGAAGGGAGATACGCAGTATTTT; cdr3_aa: CASSSHLGTGKGDTQYF
cdr3_length: 15; v_call: TRBV5-8; j_call: TRBJ1-3; d_call: NA; clone_size: NA; cdr3_nt: TGTGCCAGCAGCTTGGCCTTTGCCAGTGGAAACACCATATATTTT; cdr3_aa: CASSLAFASGNTIYF
cdr3_length: 16; v_call: TRBV4-2; j_call: TRBJ1-2; d_call: TRBD1; clone_size: NA; cdr3_nt: TGTGCCAGCAGCAGGGGCAAAGGACAGGGCGGTGATGGCTACACCTTC; cdr3_aa: CASSRGKGQGGDGYTF
cdr3_length: 13; v_call: TRBV7-9; j_call: TRBJ1-5; d_call: TRBD1; clone_size: NA; cdr3_nt: TGTGCCAGCGCCCAGGGGGCTCGGCAGCCCCAGCATTTT; cdr3_aa: CASAQGARQPQHF
cdr3_length: 12; v_call: TRBV7-9; j_call: TRBJ1-2; d_call: NA; clone_size: NA; cdr3_nt: TGTGCCAGCAGCATTGCGGTGGAGGGCTACACCTTC; cdr3_aa: CASSIAVEGYTF
cdr3_length: 14; v_call: TRBV7-9; j_call: TRBJ1-1; d_call: TRBD1; clone_size: NA; cdr3_nt: TGTGCCAGCAGCTTCGAGGACAGGGGCGCTGAAGCTTTCTTT; cdr3_aa: CASSFEDRGAEAFF
cdr3_length: 14; v_call: TRBV9; j_call: TRBJ1-4; d_call: TRBD1; clone_size: NA; cdr3_nt: TGTGCCAGCGGGGAGACAGGGAATAATGAAAAACTGTTTTTT; cdr3_aa: CASGETGNNEKLFF
cdr3_length: 15; v_call: TRBV19; j_call: TRBJ2-5; d_call: TRBD2; clone_size: NA; cdr3_nt: TGTGCCAGTAGTATCGAGTGGATCGGGGGGAGATCCCAGTACTTC; cdr3_aa: CASSIEWIGGRSQYF
cdr3_length: 15; v_call: TRBV18; j_call: TRBJ1-2; d_call: TRBD1; clone_size: NA; cdr3_nt: TGTGCCAGCTCATCTCCTGGACAGGGCGACTATGGCTACACCTTC; cdr3_aa: CASSSPGQGDYGYTF
cdr3_length: 13; v_call: TRBV12-3/TRBV12-4; j_call: TRBJ1-6; d_call: NA; clone_size: NA; cdr3_nt: TGTGCCAGCAGTTTTTTTCAAAATTCACCCCTCCACTTT; cdr3_aa: CASSFFQNSPLHF
cdr3_length: 13; v_call: TRBV30; j_call: TRBJ2-7; d_call: TRBD1; clone_size: NA; cdr3_nt: TGTGCATACGGGACAGGGAGCTCCTACGAGCAGTACTTC; cdr3_aa: CAYGTGSSYEQYF
cdr3_length: 14; v_call: TRBV5-5; j_call: TRBJ1-4; d_call: NA; clone_size: NA; cdr3_nt: TGTGCCAGCAGCTCCGGACAGTGGGATGAAAAACTGTTTTTT; cdr3_aa: CASSSGQWDEKLFF
cdr3_length: 16; v_call: TRBV5-6; j_call: TRBJ1-4; d_call: NA; clone_size: NA; cdr3_nt: TGTGCCAGCAGCCCCCGCGGGGTGGGGAAAAATGAAAAACTGTTTTTT; cdr3_aa: CASSPRGVGKNEKLFF